Here is one T cell receptor (beta chain) with its context. Its antigen is unidentified. The data were taken from a study of cytomegalovirus exposure and HLA in healthy donors. Study overall: The roughly 120 validation repertoires, a later analysis reported, used the same platform as the approximately 700 first-cohort repertoires.

This table comes from immunoSEQ multiplex PCR, and its TCRdb copy is limited to in-frame clones, with some not included. The data show more than 90,000 clones, with roughly 88% seen just once and approximately 1.8% held by the top ten. With 1 base clipped from V and 4 bases from J, the junction kept 7 bases outside the gene matches. Per germline, CDR1 SGHDT and CDR2 YYEEEE. CDR3 length equals 17 residues. Study outcomes and limitations: Published work reported that the classifier diagnosed cytomegalovirus status with high specificity and sensitivity. Most TCR sequences were uncommon, yet certain public TCRs appeared in many donors. The study listed approximately 160 cytomegalovirus-associated TCR beta chains.

Sequenced input: PBMCs. The chain carries TRBV5-6 and TRBJ2-1; 11 bases match TRBD2. The sequence was collected from a man between 18 and 29 years old in good health and CMV-seronegative. In DNA form, the CDR3 reads TGTGCCAGCAGCTTGATTACTAGCGGGAGCCTTTACAATGAGCAGTTCTTC. It encodes CASSLITSGSLYNEQFF.